What follows are 25 T cell receptor beta chains derived from one specimen sequenced in a study of control samples from healthy donors and cancer patients. Measured with immunoSEQ multiplex PCR; TCRdb has only the in-frame clones, and not every one. The sample carries about 140,000 clones, around nine tenths recorded once. The sample was blood. The receptors come from a man aged 30 to 39 in good health.

The chain recombines TRBV28 with TRBJ1-3, with 8 bases matching TRBD1. The CDR3 consists of 14 residues. CDR1 and CDR2 from the germline V gene are MDHEN and SYDVKM. V lost 4 bases to trimming and J lost 1 base; unmatched junction nucleotides: 0. The CDR3: CASSWTGSGNTIYF. The CDR3 coding sequence is TGTGCCAGCAGTTGGACAGGGTCTGGAAACACCATATATTTT. Looking up the rest from reference TRBV28 and TRBJ1-3 gives the full variable domain: DVKVTQSSRYLVKRTGEKVFLECVQDMDHENMFWYRQDPGLGLRLIYFSYDVKMKEKGDIPEGYSVSREKKERFSLILESASTNQTSMYLCASSWTGSGNTIYFGEGSWLTVV.

The chain couples TRBV19 to TRBJ2-2; D unresolved. Germline values: CDR1 LNHDA, CDR2 SQIVND (reference sequence). This CDR3 comprises 13 residues. V was pared by 3 bases and J by 7 bases, with 9 bases between. As DNA, the CDR3 is TGTGCCAGTAGTATTTCAGACGGCGGGGAGCTGTTTTTT. This encodes CASSISDGGELFF.

This clone was observed a single time. The chain links TRBV7-2 to TRBJ2-5; D is perhaps TRBD1 or TRBD2 (7 bases each). The germline V and J ends were trimmed by 2 bases and 4 bases, with 17 bases remaining between them. Germline assignment: CDR1 SGHTA and CDR2 FQGNSA. The CDR3 spans 16 residues. The CDR3 sequence: CASSLNQGGDSETQYF. The CDR3 DNA follows: TGTGCCAGCAGCTTAAATCAGGGGGGGGACTCAGAGACCCAGTACTTC.

The CDR3: CSVGGTANVGELFF. The CDR3 DNA sequence: TGCAGCGTTGGAGGGACAGCGAATGTCGGGGAGCTGTTTTTT. The gene calls are TRBV29-1 and TRBJ2-2, with 7 bases fitting TRBD1. V was clipped by 4 bases and J by 7 bases; unmatched bases: 9. The CDR3 loop spans 14 amino acids. Germline V gene data show CDR1 as SQVTM and CDR2 as ANQGSEA.

V gene TRBV7-9 combines with J gene TRBJ2-5, with TRBD1 matching 8 bases. From germline, CDR1 is SEHNR and CDR2 FQNEAQ (reference sequence). J lost 7 bases, V lost 2 bases, and 9 bases had no gene match. The CDR3 extends over 15 amino acids. The CDR3 region has the DNA TGTGCCAGCAGCTTAACCCCACAGGGGGGAGTGACCCAGTACTTC. Protein sequence: CASSLTPQGGVTQYF.

The gene calls are TRBV6-5 and TRBJ1-6; a weak D match, TRBD1 (6 bases). The CDR3 sequence is 15 residues long. V was cut by 6 bases and J by 6 bases, with 15 bases left in between. Germline CDR1 and CDR2: MNHEY and SVGAGI. CDR3 amino acids: CASRDQGGVNSPLHF. In DNA, the CDR3 is TGTGCCAGCAGGGACCAAGGGGGAGTTAATTCACCCCTCCACTTT.

The chain carries TRBV30 and TRBJ2-7, with 8 bases lining up with TRBD2. Germline CDR1 reads GTSNPN; CDR2 reads SVGIG (reference sequence). With V trimmed by 5 bases and J by 3 bases, 3 bases remained unmatched. The CDR3 has 12 residues. The CDR3 coding sequence is TGTGCCTGGGGGACTAGAGGCTACGAGCAGTACTTC. Protein: CAWGTRGYEQYF.

The chain employs TRBV30 and TRBJ2-7, with D uncertain. Germline CDR1 and CDR2: GTSNPN and SVGIG (reference sequence). CDR3 length: 12 residues. V lost 0 bases and J lost 5, with 8 bases in between. The chain's CDR3 is CAWSVSANEQYF. CDR3 in DNA: TGTGCCTGGAGTGTATCAGCGAACGAGCAGTACTTC. The full variable domain, with the rest looked up from reference TRBV30 and TRBJ2-7, is SQTIHQWPATLVQPVGSPLSLECTVEGTSNPNLYWYRQAAGRGLQLLFYSVGIGQISSEVPQNLSASRPQDRQFILSSKKLLLSDSGFYLCAWSVSANEQYFGPGTRLTVT.

This clone came up once. This chain joins TRBV19 and TRBJ2-7; tentative D call: TRBD1 (5 bases). The CDR3 has 14 amino acids. Germline CDR1 LNHDA, CDR2 SQIVND (reference sequence). V was trimmed by 4 bases and J by 0 bases, leaving 10 bases between them. The CDR3 is CASSRTGNSYEQYF. The CDR3 region has the DNA TGTGCCAGTAGTAGAACAGGCAACTCCTACGAGCAGTACTTC.

In nucleotides, the CDR3 is TGTGCCAGCAGGACAGGGGATGGGGCCAACGTCCTGACTTTC. Translating gives CASRTGDGANVLTF. The V call is TRBV6-5, the J call TRBJ2-6, with TRBD1 matching over 8 bases. CDR3 length equals 14 residues. Germline CDR1 and CDR2: MNHEY and SVGAGI. Trimming removed 6 bases from V and 3 bases from J; junction bases left unmatched: 1.

CDR3 DNA sequence: TGTGCCAGCAGCCAAGAAGGAGGGAACACTGAAGCTTTCTTT. Translating it yields CASSQEGGNTEAFF. The chain couples TRBV4-2 to TRBJ1-1; the D is unclear. In germline, CDR1 is LGHNA, CDR2 YNFKEQ. V lost 0 bases, J lost 1 base, and 6 bases lay in between. This CDR3 has 14 residues.

The chain employs TRBV6-6 and TRBJ1-2; weak D call: TRBD1 (5 bases). The CDR3 has 16 residues. Germline assignment: CDR1 MNHNY and CDR2 SVGAGI (reference sequence). V was clipped by 6 bases and J by 4 bases, with 21 bases between them. The CDR3: CASSHDKRGLPYGYTF. The DNA for the CDR3 is TGTGCCAGCAGCCACGACAAACGGGGACTCCCCTATGGCTACACCTTC.

The genes are TRBV7-9 and TRBJ1-1; D is unclear. This CDR3 spans 13 amino acids. Looked up from germline, CDR1 is SEHNR and CDR2 is FQNEAQ (reference sequence). V was pared by 3 bases and J by 1 base, with 6 bases between. The CDR3 spells CASSFDKNTEAFF. The CDR3 DNA reads as TGTGCCAGCAGCTTTGATAAGAACACTGAAGCTTTCTTT. Combining the CDR3 with reference TRBV7-9 and TRBJ1-1 gives the whole variable domain DTGVSQNPRHKITKRGQNVTFRCDPISEHNRLYWYRQTLGQGPEFLTYFQNEAQLEKSRLLSDRFSAERPKGSFSTLEIQRTEQGDSAMYLCASSFDKNTEAFFGQGTRLTVV.

The chain uses TRBV28 and TRBJ2-7, with 7 positions matching TRBD1. J gave up 7 bases and V 6 bases, and 6 bases lay outside the gene matches. The length of the CDR3 is 12 residues. Germline V gene sequence: CDR1 MDHEN, CDR2 SYDVKM. The CDR3 DNA reads as TGTGCCAGCAGGTCAGGGGGAGAAGAGCAGTACTTC. The encoded protein is CASRSGGEEQYF. The variable domain in full, completed from reference TRBV28 and TRBJ2-7, reads DVKVTQSSRYLVKRTGEKVFLECVQDMDHENMFWYRQDPGLGLRLIYFSYDVKMKEKGDIPEGYSVSREKKERFSLILESASTNQTSMYLCASRSGGEEQYFGPGTRLTVT.

This sequence joins TRBV6-2 or TRBV6-3 and TRBJ2-3; a possible D gene is TRBD2 (5 bases). The CDR3 extends over 14 amino acids. The V end lost 6 bases, the J end lost 5 bases, and 15 bases lay between the germline ends. Per the germline V gene, CDR1 is MNHEY and CDR2 is SVGEGT. In DNA form, the CDR3 reads TGTGCCAGCAGCCCTCGGGTTGGAGGAGATACGCAGTATTTT. Amino acid sequence: CASSPRVGGDTQYF.

This clone was detected only a few times. The rearrangement uses TRBV7-9 and TRBJ2-7; D gene uncertain. This CDR3 comprises 18 residues. V lost 2 bases and J lost 5, with 25 bases in between. CDR1 and CDR2 (germline): SEHNR, FQNEAQ (reference sequence). In DNA form, the CDR3 reads TGTGCCAGCAGCTTACTTGGTAGGGTGTACACCCTGGCCGACGAGCAGTACTTC. As protein: CASSLLGRVYTLADEQYF. Filled out from reference TRBV7-9 and TRBJ2-7, the complete variable domain reads DTGVSQNPRHKITKRGQNVTFRCDPISEHNRLYWYRQTLGQGPEFLTYFQNEAQLEKSRLLSDRFSAERPKGSFSTLEIQRTEQGDSAMYLCASSLLGRVYTLADEQYFGPGTRLTVT.

The chain combines TRBV3-1 (or the pseudogene TRBV3-2) with TRBJ1-3; the match to TRBD1 covers 8 bases. Germline V CDR1 and CDR2: LGHDT, YNNKEL (reference sequence). V trimming: 4 bases; J trimming: 2 bases; junction bases outside the gene matches: 16. The CDR3 contains 19 residues. CDR3 protein: CASSLGRTGRRIAGNTIYF. The CDR3 nucleotides read TGTGCCAGCAGCCTAGGAAGGACAGGGAGGCGTATAGCTGGAAACACCATATATTTT.

The chain uses TRBV2 and TRBJ2-3, with TRBD2 identical over 11 bases. This CDR3 has 17 residues. Germline V gene data show CDR1 as SNHLY and CDR2 as FYNNEI. The V segment lost 7 bases and the J segment 3 bases; nucleotides outside the gene matches: 12. The CDR3 coding sequence is TGTGCCAGCACTCCAGTCGGTTTAGCGGGAGGGACAGATACGCAGTATTTT. Its translation is CASTPVGLAGGTDTQYF.

In its sample, this clone was seen once. This rearrangement joins TRBV7-8 to TRBJ2-3; 10 bases agree with TRBD1. Germline CDR1 reads SGHVS; CDR2 reads FQNEAQ. CDR3 length: 17 amino acids. V lost 2 bases, J lost 2 bases, and 7 bases stayed unmatched. The CDR3 DNA reads as TGTGCCAGCAGCTTATCTCTGGGACAGGGGTTCACAGATACGCAGTATTTT. This translates into CASSLSLGQGFTDTQYF.

CDR3 sequence reads: CASSLGLAGQTGELFF. As DNA, the CDR3 is TGTGCCAGCAGCTTGGGTCTAGCGGGACAAACCGGGGAGCTGTTTTTT. This chain uses TRBV7-2 with TRBJ2-2; 9 nucleotides line up with TRBD2. With 3 bases clipped from V and 5 bases from J, the junction kept 7 bases outside the gene matches. The CDR3 extends over 16 amino acids. The germline V gene encodes CDR1 SGHTA and CDR2 FQGNSA.

Regarding this clone: This sample also contains other DNA sequences that code for the same CDR3. J is TRBJ1-2 and V is TRBV2; possibly TRBD1 for D (5 bases). Germline CDR1 SNHLY, CDR2 FYNNEI. The V and J ends lost 3 bases and 4 bases respectively, with 9 bases between them. The CDR3 has 13 amino acids. The CDR3 loop is CASSDGDSYGYTF. The CDR3 nucleotides read TGTGCCAGCAGTGACGGAGACAGCTATGGCTACACCTTC.

The V call is TRBV5-8, the J call TRBJ1-1, with a weak D call TRBD1 (5 bases). There are 15 residues in the CDR3. V dropped 4 bases and J dropped 6 bases, with 19 bases sitting between them. Germline V gives CDR1 SGHTS, CDR2 YDEGEE. CDR3 sequence (DNA): TGTGCCAGCAGCCCTGGGGCGGCGTTAAGGGCTGAAGCTTTCTTT. Residues: CASSPGAALRAEAFF.

Worth noting for this clone: Other nucleotide sequences in the sample specify the same CDR3. V gene TRBV11-3 combines with J gene TRBJ2-1; the D call may be TRBD1 or TRBD2 (5 bases each). This CDR3 region has 14 residues. Germline V gene data show CDR1 as SGHNT and CDR2 as YENEEA. V shed 5 bases and J shed 1 base, with 9 bases lying between them. CDR3 loop: CASSPGGSYNEQFF. As DNA, the CDR3 is TGTGCCAGCAGCCCTGGGGGTTCCTACAATGAGCAGTTCTTC.

Here the CDR3 DNA reads TGTGCCAGCAGCGCAGACTGGAGCACAGATACGCAGTATTTT. It yields the protein CASSADWSTDTQYF. The J gene is TRBJ2-3, the V gene TRBV11-3; D is uncertain. The germline V gene encodes CDR1 SGHNT and CDR2 YENEEA. Between the trimmed V and J ends, which lost 5 bases and 0 bases, there was a span of 9 bases. CDR3 length: 14 amino acids. Full variable domain (outside the CDR3, taken from reference TRBV11-3 and TRBJ2-3): EAGVVQSPRYKIIEKKQPVAFWCNPISGHNTLYWYLQNLGQGPELLIRYENEEAVDDSQLPKDRFSAERLKGVDSTLKIQPAELGDSAVYLCASSADWSTDTQYFGPGTRLTVL.

J is TRBJ1-3 and V is TRBV11-2; TRBD1 agrees at 7 bases. Trimming removed 3 bases from V and 1 base from J; junction bases left unmatched: 9. The CDR3 spans 17 residues. Germline V gives CDR1 SGHAT, CDR2 FQNNGV. CDR3 protein: CASSFGSGGVSGNTIYF. Written as DNA, the CDR3 is TGTGCCAGCAGCTTTGGGTCAGGGGGTGTTTCTGGAAACACCATATATTTT.